This paragraph covers one T cell receptor beta chain sequence. Its antigen has not been determined. No much larger clone exists at a distance of one base, and base qualities are not known. The germline V gene (reference sequence) supplies CDR1 LNHDA and CDR2 SQIVND. At the junction V is shortened by 3 bases and J by 6 bases; bases outside the gene matches: 8. The CDR3, from cysteine to phenylalanine, totals 15 residues. Just the 45-base CDR3 DNA is kept, in frame starting at base 1. This sample is drawn from a study of blood T cell repertoires in COVID-19 (dated by TCRdb to the early 2020s). For the study in its entirety: The collaborator samples originated in the United States, Italy and Spain and spanned the acute and convalescent phases of COVID-19. The material from the prospective study consisted of cDNA or gDNA derived from T cells, B-cell-depleted T cells, or PBMCs. Subjects who had been exposed to COVID-19, were actively infected with it, or had recovered from it provided the deeply sampled blood TCRbeta repertoires that made up the dataset. A freely available public database, intended as a resource for researchers studying the immune response to SARS-CoV-2, is where the repertoires were released. The samples were drawn from the first 160 participants of the ongoing ImmuneRACE study and from more than 1,000 subjects provided by 6 global collaborators. A de-identified subject ID, COVID-19 status, age in years and sex were almost always included in the sample metadata. HLA class I and class II types, where available, came from metadata supplied by the sample provider rather than from assay-based typing. Results the study describes overall, beyond this receptor: Clinical and demographic metadata were provided uncurated, with the amount varying by source and participant.

TCRbeta CDR3 regions were amplified from genomic DNA using the immunoSEQ Assay, a bias-controlled multiplex PCR. For the original study's pipeline: Within the assay, amplification of reference gene primers was used to estimate how many nucleated cells each sample contained. To quantify the absolute abundance of each unique TCRbeta CDR3 rearrangement, sequence reads were collapsed and filtered. Productive Simpson clonality was computed per sample as the square root of Simpson's diversity index over productive rearrangements. Here the immuneACCESS table is served through TCRdb, limited to in-frame sequences with V and J called. Missing clones are a known gap in these copies; in checked studies unresolved V genes cover under half, and the rest lacks a known reason. V and J calls and clone size are those listed in that table; D and trimming were worked out from the DNA. The sample table contains 30,000 to 35,000 clones; only one count was recorded for more than 75% of them. The leading ten clones occupy 11% to 15% of the sample.

The collaborating institutions used their own protocols to collect whole blood in K2EDTA tubes. Collaborator samples were shipped for TCRbeta analysis as frozen whole blood, isolated PBMCs, or DNA extracted from either sample type. Sample: peripheral blood. The chain uses TRBV19 and TRBJ2-3; a stretch of 8 junction bases matches TRBD1. This clonotype was sampled from a man between 60 and 75 years old with active COVID-19. At the DNA level, the sequence is TGTGCCAGTAGTATGGGACAGGTGGTAACTGATACGCAGTATTTT. This is translated as CASSMGQVVTDTQYF.